What follows are 8 T cell receptor beta chains derived from one specimen sequenced in a study of technical replicates of blood from a handful of donors. Generated by immunoSEQ multiplex PCR, the TCRdb table keeps only in-frame clones and is missing some. There are 60,000 to 95,000 clones in the sample; 75% to 95% occur only once, and approximately 0.34% lies in the top ten. Material: T cells isolated from PBMCs. These receptors were obtained from a human donor in good health. Some clones in this sample may be carry-over from other donors' samples.

The CDR3 DNA reads TGTGCCAGCAGTTCCTTAGCGGTCCGGTCGGGCGAGCAGTACTTC. Protein product: CASSSLAVRSGEQYF. The chain links TRBV6-5 to TRBJ2-7; D is possibly TRBD2 (6 bases). Trimming left V 4 bases short and J 6 bases short, with 19 bases between. Germline V gene data show CDR1 as MNHEY and CDR2 as SVGAGI. CDR3 length: 15 residues.

In DNA form, the CDR3 reads TGTGCCAGCAGCTTAATTGTGAACAGGGGGTCTGGAAACACCATATATTTT. Residues: CASSLIVNRGSGNTIYF. J is TRBJ1-3 and V is TRBV11-2; TRBD1 aligns across 8 bases. CDR1 and CDR2 (germline): SGHAT, FQNNGV. V dropped 2 bases and J dropped 1; count of bases not matched to a gene: 7. The CDR3 length is 17 residues. Together with reference TRBV11-2 and TRBJ1-3, the CDR3 gives the full variable domain: EAGVAQSPRYKIIEKRQSVAFWCNPISGHATLYWYQQILGQGPKLLIQFQNNGVVDDSQLPKDRFSAERLKGVDSTLKIQPAKLEDSAVYLCASSLIVNRGSGNTIYFGEGSWLTVV.

This clone was detected a few times. The chain uses TRBV30 and TRBJ1-2, with D tentatively TRBD1 (6 bases). Germline CDR1 is GTSNPN and CDR2 is SVGIG (reference sequence). This CDR3 spans 12 amino acids. The V end was cut by 2 bases, the J end by 13 bases, with 17 bases between. CDR3 bases: TGTGCCTGGAGTTCCGGGGACACTAAATCCACCTTC. Protein product: CAWSSGDTKSTF.

The gene calls are TRBV2 and TRBJ2-1, with TRBD2 matching 7 bases. Germline V gives CDR1 SNHLY, CDR2 FYNNEI. J gave up 8 bases and V 10 bases, and 11 bases lay outside the gene matches. The CDR3 is 13 amino acids. The CDR3, as DNA: TGTGCCATCGGGACTATTATCGGTGATGAGCAGTTCTTC. Translated: CAIGTIIGDEQFF. The entire variable domain, with the rest obtained from reference TRBV2 and TRBJ2-1, is as follows: EPEVTQTPSHQVTQMGQEVILRCVPISNHLYFYWYRQILGQKVEFLVSFYNNEISEKSEIFDDQFSVERPDGSNFTLKIRSTKLEDSAMYFCAIGTIIGDEQFFGPGTRLTVL.

The J gene is TRBJ2-7, the V gene TRBV5-1; 7 bases agree with TRBD2. CDR1 and CDR2 from the germline V gene are SGHRS and YFSETQ. This CDR3 contains 14 residues. The J segment lost 3 bases and the V segment lost 1 base, leaving 4 bases of the junction unmatched. The CDR3 nucleotides are TGCGCCAGCAGCTTGCCTAGCGGCGACTACGAGCAGTACTTC. Residues: CASSLPSGDYEQYF.

This chain uses TRBV7-9 with TRBJ2-2; TRBD1 aligns across 9 bases. Per the germline V gene, CDR1 is SEHNR and CDR2 is FQNEAQ (reference sequence). The CDR3 has 16 residues. The V gene end was trimmed by 8 bases and the J gene end by 5 bases; junction bases not matched to a gene: 12. CDR3 sequence reads: CASGVRDRAETGELFF. The CDR3 DNA reads as TGTGCCAGCGGGGTCCGGGACAGGGCAGAAACCGGGGAGCTGTTTTTT. The full variable domain, completed using reference TRBV7-9 and TRBJ2-2, is DTGVSQNPRHKITKRGQNVTFRCDPISEHNRLYWYRQTLGQGPEFLTYFQNEAQLEKSRLLSDRFSAERPKGSFSTLEIQRTEQGDSAMYLCASGVRDRAETGELFFGEGSRLTVL.

The rearrangement links TRBV7-2 to TRBJ2-5; D remains unclear. Germline loops: CDR1 SGHTA, CDR2 FQGNSA. Trimming left V 5 bases short and J 1 base short, with 14 bases between. The CDR3 consists of 15 residues. The DNA of the CDR3 is TGTGCCAGCAGCCGTTCGTCAGTGATCCAAGAGACCCAGTACTTC. Translated, it gives CASSRSSVIQETQYF.

The chain combines TRBV14 with TRBJ2-5, with 8 bases matching TRBD1. Germline V gives CDR1 SGHDN, CDR2 FVKESK. Trimming cost V 0 bases and J 1 base; bases outside gene matches: 4. CDR3 length: 16 residues. Here the CDR3 DNA reads TGTGCCAGCAGCCAAGAGACAGGGGAGCCCCAAGAGACCCAGTACTTC. Residues: CASSQETGEPQETQYF.